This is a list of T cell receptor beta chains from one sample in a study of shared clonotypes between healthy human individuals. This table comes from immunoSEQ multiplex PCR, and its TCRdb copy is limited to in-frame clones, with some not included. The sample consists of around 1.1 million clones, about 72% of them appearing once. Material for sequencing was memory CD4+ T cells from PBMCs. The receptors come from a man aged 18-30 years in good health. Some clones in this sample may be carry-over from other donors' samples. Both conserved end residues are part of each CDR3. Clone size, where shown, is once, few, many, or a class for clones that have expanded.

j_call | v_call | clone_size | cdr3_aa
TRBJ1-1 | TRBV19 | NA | CASSLRGHTNTEAFF
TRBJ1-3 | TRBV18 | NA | CASSPGMTGSGNTIYF
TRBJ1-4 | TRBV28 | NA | CASSAGTGGEKLFF
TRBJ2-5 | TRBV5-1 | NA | CASTDPGARETQYF
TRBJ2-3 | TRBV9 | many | CASSVVSTDTQYF
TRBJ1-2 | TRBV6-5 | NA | CASRTQIGASYTF
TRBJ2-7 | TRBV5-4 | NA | CASSPGTSGSHEQYF
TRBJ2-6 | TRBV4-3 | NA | CASSLTLGEHGANVLTF
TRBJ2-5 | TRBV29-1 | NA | CSVEVSRETQYF
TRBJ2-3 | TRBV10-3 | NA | CAIRARSPDTQYF
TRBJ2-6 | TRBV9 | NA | CASSEVSGANVLTF
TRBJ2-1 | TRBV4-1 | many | CASSQETSGSYNEQFF
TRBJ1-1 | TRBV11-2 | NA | CASSLNRGAFF
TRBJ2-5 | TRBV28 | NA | CASSRLDEETQYF
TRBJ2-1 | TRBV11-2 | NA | CASSPRLAGRGNEQFF
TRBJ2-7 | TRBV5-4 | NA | CASSLELAGAYEQYF
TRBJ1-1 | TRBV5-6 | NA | CASIRISGAPEAFF